The 9 T cell receptor beta chains reported below all come from one sample, sequenced in a study of cytomegalovirus exposure and HLA in healthy donors. The repertoire was sequenced with immunoSEQ multiplex PCR; TCRdb's copy has only in-frame clones and lacks some. The sample has around 300,000 clones; approximately 86% are singletons. The specimen sequenced was PBMCs. The receptors come from a young woman in good health and CMV-seronegative.

This rearrangement joins TRBV5-1 to TRBJ1-3, with a possible D match to TRBD1 (6 bases). The V end was cut by 2 bases, the J end by 3 bases, with 15 bases between. Germline lookup yields CDR1 SGHRS and CDR2 YFSETQ. The CDR3 consists of 16 residues. Here the CDR3 DNA reads TGCGCCAGCAGCTTAGACAGGCCTCCAGGTGGAAACACCATATATTTT. This sequence encodes CASSLDRPPGGNTIYF.

V gene TRBV9 combines with J gene TRBJ2-3; tentative D call: TRBD2 (5 bases). CDR1 and CDR2 from the germline V gene are SGDLS and YYNGEE. The CDR3 runs 16 residues. Trimming removed 0 bases at V and 2 bases at J, with 13 bases between. CDR3 DNA sequence: TGTGCCAGCAGCGTAGAGGCGGGTACTCTCACAGATACGCAGTATTTT. It is translated as CASSVEAGTLTDTQYF.

About this clone itself: Other DNA sequences in this sample translate to the same CDR3. The chain carries TRBV28 and TRBJ1-2; D unclear. V shed 2 bases and J shed 4 bases, with 5 bases lying between them. This CDR3 comprises 12 residues. Per the germline V gene, CDR1 is MDHEN and CDR2 is SYDVKM. CDR3: CASSLLSYGYTF. CDR3 in DNA: TGTGCCAGCAGTTTACTATCCTATGGCTACACCTTC.

The V and J genes are TRBV10-3 and TRBJ2-7; no definite D call. This CDR3 spans 13 amino acids. The ends were cut back, 8 bases at V and 2 bases at J, with 13 bases in the middle. Germline assignment: CDR1 ENHRY and CDR2 SYGVKD. The CDR3 loop reads CAIRPPSTYEQYF. The CDR3 bases are TGTGCCATCCGTCCCCCGAGTACCTACGAGCAGTACTTC.

V and J are TRBV27 and TRBJ2-7; D is perhaps TRBD2 (6 bases). V lost 0 bases and J 2 bases, leaving 11 bases between the germline ends. Germline V gene sequence: CDR1 MNHEY, CDR2 SMNVEV (reference sequence). The CDR3 extends over 15 amino acids. The CDR3 is CASSLSVGRTYEQYF. CDR3 coding DNA: TGTGCCAGCAGTTTATCGGTCGGGAGAACCTACGAGCAGTACTTC.

The chain recombines TRBV5-4 with TRBJ1-2; 9 bases agree with TRBD1. V lost 2 bases to trimming and J lost 6 bases; unmatched junction nucleotides: 5. CDR3 length: 14 amino acids. The germline CDR1 and CDR2 sequences are SGHNT and YYREEE (reference sequence). The CDR3 spells CASSFTGGANGYTF. CDR3 sequence (DNA): TGTGCCAGCAGCTTCACAGGGGGCGCCAATGGCTACACCTTC.

The V and J genes are TRBV10-3 and TRBJ1-1; D not resolved. Germline V gene sequence: CDR1 ENHRY, CDR2 SYGVKD. The CDR3 spans 15 residues. V dropped 5 bases and J dropped 0 bases, with 13 bases sitting between them. CDR3 bases: TGTGCCATCAGTTCTCGAGGGCGATTGAACACTGAAGCTTTCTTT. Its protein is CAISSRGRLNTEAFF.

Note on this clone: Other DNA variants within this sample encode the same CDR3. The chain recombines TRBV30 with TRBJ1-5, with D possibly TRBD1 on 6 matching bases. This CDR3 spans 14 amino acids. CDR1 is GTSNPN, CDR2 SVGIG, per germline (reference sequence). Trimming removed 3 bases from V and 0 bases from J, with 9 bases in between. As DNA, the CDR3 is TGTGCCTGGAGCCTGACAGGTAGCAATCAGCCCCAGCATTTT. Residues: CAWSLTGSNQPQHF.

The rearrangement uses TRBV5-4 and TRBJ1-1; D not resolved. Trimming pared 4 bases from V and 2 bases from J, leaving 9 bases between. The CDR3 covers 13 residues. Looked up from germline, CDR1 is SGHNT and CDR2 is YYREEE (reference sequence). The CDR3 region is CASSTTGNTEAFF. In DNA, the CDR3 is TGTGCCAGCAGCACGACGGGAAACACTGAAGCTTTCTTT.